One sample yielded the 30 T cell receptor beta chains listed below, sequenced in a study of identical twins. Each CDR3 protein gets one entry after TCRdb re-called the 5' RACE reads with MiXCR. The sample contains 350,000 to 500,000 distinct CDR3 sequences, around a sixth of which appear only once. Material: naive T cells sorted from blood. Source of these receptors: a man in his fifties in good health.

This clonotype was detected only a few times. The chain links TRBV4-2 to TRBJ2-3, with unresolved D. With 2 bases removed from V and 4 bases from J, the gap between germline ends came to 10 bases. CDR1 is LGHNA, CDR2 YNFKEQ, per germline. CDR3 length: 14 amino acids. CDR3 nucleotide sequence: TGTGCCAGCAGCCAAAGAGACGGTCCAGATACGCAGTATTTT. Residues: CASSQRDGPDTQYF.

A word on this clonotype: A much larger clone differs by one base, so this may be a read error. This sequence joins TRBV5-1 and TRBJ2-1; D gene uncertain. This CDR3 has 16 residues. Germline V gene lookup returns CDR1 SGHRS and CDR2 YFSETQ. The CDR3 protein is CASSLEGLSSYNEKFF. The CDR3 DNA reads TGCGCCAGCAGCTTGGAGGGTCTTAGCTCCTACAATGAGAAGTTCTTC. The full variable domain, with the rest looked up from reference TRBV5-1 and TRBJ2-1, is KAGVTQTPRYLIKTRGQQVTLSCSPISGHRSVSWYQQTPGQGLQFLFEYFSETQRNKGNFPGRFSGRQFSNSRSEMNVSTLELGDSALYLCASSLEGLSSYNEKFFGPGTRLTVL.

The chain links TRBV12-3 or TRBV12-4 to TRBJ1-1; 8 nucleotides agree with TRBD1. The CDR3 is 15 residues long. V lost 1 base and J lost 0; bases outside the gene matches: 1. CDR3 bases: TGTGCCAGCAGTTTAGGGACAGGGATGAACACTGAAGCTTTCTTT. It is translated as CASSLGTGMNTEAFF.

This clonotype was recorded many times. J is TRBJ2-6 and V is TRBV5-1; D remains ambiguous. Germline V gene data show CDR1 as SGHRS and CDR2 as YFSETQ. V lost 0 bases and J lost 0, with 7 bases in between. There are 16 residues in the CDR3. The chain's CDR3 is CASSLGDGSGANVLTF. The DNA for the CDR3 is TGCGCCAGCAGCTTGGGAGACGGCTCTGGGGCCAACGTCCTGACTTTC. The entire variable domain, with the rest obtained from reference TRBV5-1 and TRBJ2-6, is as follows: KAGVTQTPRYLIKTRGQQVTLSCSPISGHRSVSWYQQTPGQGLQFLFEYFSETQRNKGNFPGRFSGRQFSNSRSEMNVSTLELGDSALYLCASSLGDGSGANVLTFGAGSRLTVL.

The CDR3 nucleotides read TGCGCCAGCAGCTTGACTAGTAGAGACATTCAGTACTTC. Its translation: CASSLTSRDIQYF. The chain recombines TRBV5-1 with TRBJ2-4; tentatively, D is TRBD2 (5 bases). Germline V gene sequence: CDR1 SGHRS, CDR2 YFSETQ. V dropped 1 base and J dropped 8 bases, with 10 bases sitting between them. The CDR3 is 13 amino acids.

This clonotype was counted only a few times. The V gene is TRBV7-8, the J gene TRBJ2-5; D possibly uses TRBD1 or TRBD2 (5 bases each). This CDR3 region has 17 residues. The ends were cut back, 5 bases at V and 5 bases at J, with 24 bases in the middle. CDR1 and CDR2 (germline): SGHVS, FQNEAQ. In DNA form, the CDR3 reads TGTGCCAGCAGCATTGACATATATGGGACCCCGGGGGAGACCCAGTACTTC. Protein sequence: CASSIDIYGTPGETQYF.

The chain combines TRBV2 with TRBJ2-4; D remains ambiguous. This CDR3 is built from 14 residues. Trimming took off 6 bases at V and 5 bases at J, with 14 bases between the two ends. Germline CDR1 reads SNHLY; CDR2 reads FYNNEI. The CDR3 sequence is CASRRALDENIQYF. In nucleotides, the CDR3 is TGTGCCAGCAGAAGGGCACTGGATGAAAACATTCAGTACTTC.

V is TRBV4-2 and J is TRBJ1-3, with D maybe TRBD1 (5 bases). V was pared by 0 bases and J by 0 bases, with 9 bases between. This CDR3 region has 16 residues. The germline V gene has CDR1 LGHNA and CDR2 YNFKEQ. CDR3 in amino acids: CASSQDWTSSGNTIYF. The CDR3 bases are TGTGCCAGCAGCCAAGATTGGACAAGCTCTGGAAACACCATATATTTT.

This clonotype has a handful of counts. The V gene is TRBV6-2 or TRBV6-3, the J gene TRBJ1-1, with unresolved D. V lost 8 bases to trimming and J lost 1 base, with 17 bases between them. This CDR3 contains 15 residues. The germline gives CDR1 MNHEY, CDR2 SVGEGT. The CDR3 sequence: CASPKNTAENTEAFF. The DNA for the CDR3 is TGTGCCAGCCCCAAAAATACAGCAGAGAACACTGAAGCTTTCTTT.

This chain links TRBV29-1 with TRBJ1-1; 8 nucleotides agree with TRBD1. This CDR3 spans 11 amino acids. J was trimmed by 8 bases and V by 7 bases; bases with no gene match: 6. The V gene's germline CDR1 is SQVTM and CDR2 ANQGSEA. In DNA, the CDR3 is TGCAGCGCGGGACAGGACGAGGAAGCTTTCTTT. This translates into CSAGQDEEAFF.

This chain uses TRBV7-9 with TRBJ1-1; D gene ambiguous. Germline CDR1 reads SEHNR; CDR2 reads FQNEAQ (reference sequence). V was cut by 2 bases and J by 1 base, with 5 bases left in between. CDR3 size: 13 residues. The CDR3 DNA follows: TGTGCCAGCAGCTTACGGACGAACACTGAAGCTTTCTTT. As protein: CASSLRTNTEAFF.

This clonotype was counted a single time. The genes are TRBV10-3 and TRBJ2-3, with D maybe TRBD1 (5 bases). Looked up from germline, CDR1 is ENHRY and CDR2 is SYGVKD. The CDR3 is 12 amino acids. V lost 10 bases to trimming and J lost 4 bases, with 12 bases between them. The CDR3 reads CASIPGPDTQYF. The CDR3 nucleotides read TGTGCCAGCATTCCAGGGCCAGATACGCAGTATTTT.

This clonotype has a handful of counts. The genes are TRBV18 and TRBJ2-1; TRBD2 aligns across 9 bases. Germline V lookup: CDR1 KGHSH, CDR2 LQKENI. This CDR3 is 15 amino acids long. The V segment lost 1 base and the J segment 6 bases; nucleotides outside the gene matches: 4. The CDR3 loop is CASSPLAGDRNEQFF. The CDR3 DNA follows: TGTGCCAGCTCACCACTAGCGGGAGACCGCAATGAGCAGTTCTTC. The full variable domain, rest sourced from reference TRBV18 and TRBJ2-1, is NAGVMQNPRHLVRRRGQEARLRCSPMKGHSHVYWYRQLPEEGLKFMVYLQKENIIDESGMPKERFSAEFPKEGPSILRIQQVVRGDSAAYFCASSPLAGDRNEQFFGPGTRLTVL.

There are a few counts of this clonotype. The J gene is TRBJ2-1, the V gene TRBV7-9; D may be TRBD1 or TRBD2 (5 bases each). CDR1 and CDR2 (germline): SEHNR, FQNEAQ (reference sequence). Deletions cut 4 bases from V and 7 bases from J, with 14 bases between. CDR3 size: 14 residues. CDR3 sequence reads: CASSWGRPENEQFF. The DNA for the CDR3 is TGTGCCAGCAGCTGGGGACGGCCGGAGAATGAGCAGTTCTTC.

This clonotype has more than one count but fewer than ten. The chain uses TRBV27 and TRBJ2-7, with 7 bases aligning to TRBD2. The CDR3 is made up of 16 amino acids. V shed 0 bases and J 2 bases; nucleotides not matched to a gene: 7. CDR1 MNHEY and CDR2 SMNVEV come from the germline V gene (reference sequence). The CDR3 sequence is CASSLSIGAGAYEQYF. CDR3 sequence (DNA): TGTGCCAGCAGTTTATCAATCGGGGCGGGAGCCTACGAGCAGTACTTC.

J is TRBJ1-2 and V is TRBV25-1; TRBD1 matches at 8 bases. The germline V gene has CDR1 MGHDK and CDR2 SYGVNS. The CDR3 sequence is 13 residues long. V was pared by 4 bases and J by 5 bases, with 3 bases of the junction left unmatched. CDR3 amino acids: CASSGGQGYGYTF. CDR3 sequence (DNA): TGTGCCAGCAGTGGCGGACAGGGATATGGCTACACCTTC.

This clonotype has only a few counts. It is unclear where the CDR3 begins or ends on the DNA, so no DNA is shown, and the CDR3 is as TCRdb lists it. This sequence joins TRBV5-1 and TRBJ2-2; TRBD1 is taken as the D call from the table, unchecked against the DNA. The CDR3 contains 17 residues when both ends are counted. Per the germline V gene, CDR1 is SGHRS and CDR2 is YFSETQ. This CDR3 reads CASSLSGPPNTGELFFF.

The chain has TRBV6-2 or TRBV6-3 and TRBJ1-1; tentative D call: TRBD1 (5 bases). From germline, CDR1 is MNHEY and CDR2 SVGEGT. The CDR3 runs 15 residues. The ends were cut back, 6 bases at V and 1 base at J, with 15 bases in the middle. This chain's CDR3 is CASSNSGPANTEAFF. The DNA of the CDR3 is TGTGCCAGCAGCAATTCGGGACCGGCGAACACTGAAGCTTTCTTT.

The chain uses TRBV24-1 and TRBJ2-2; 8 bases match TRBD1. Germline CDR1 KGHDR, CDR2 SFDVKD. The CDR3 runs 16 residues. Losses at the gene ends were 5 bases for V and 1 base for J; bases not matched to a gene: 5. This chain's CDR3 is CATSGTGTGNTGELFF. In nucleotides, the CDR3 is TGTGCCACCAGTGGCACCGGGACAGGGAACACCGGGGAGCTGTTTTTT.

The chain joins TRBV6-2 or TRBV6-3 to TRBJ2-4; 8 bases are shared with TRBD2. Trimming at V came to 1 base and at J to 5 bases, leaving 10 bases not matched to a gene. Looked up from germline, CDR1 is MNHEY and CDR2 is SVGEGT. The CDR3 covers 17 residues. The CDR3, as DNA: TGTGCCAGCAGTTACTTGATCGGGGGGGCCTCTGAAAACATTCAGTACTTC. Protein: CASSYLIGGASENIQYF.

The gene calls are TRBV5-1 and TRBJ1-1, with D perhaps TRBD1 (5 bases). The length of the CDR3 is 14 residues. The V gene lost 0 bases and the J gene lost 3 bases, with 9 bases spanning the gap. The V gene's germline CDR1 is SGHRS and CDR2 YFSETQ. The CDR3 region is CASSLGGYDTEAFF. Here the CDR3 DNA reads TGCGCCAGCAGCTTGGGGGGGTACGACACTGAAGCTTTCTTT.

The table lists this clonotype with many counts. In DNA, the CDR3 is TGTGCCAGCAGCTTGTGGAGCGGCCACGAAAATGAGCAGTTCTTC. Protein product: CASSLWSGHENEQFF. This sequence joins TRBV5-8 and TRBJ2-1; tentatively, D is TRBD2 (5 bases). Trimming cost V 1 base and J 7 bases, with 15 bases left between them. This CDR3 region has 15 residues. Looked up from germline, CDR1 is SGHTS and CDR2 is YDEGEE. Variable domain in full (rest from reference TRBV5-8 and TRBJ2-1): EAGVTQSPTHLIKTRGQQATLRCSPISGHTSVYWYQQALGLGLQFLLWYDEGEERNRGNFPPRFSGRQFPNYSSELNVNALELEDSALYLCASSLWSGHENEQFFGPGTRLTVL.

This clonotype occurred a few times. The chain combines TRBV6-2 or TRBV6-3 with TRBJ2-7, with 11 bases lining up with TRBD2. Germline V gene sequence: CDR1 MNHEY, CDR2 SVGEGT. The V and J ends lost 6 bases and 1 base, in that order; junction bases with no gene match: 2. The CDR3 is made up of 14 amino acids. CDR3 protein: CASRGLAGSYEQYF. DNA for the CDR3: TGTGCCAGCAGAGGACTAGCGGGTTCCTACGAGCAGTACTTC.

CDR3 sequence (DNA): TGCAGTGCTGGTCTAGCGGGAGACCATACCGGGGAGCTGTTTTTT. As protein: CSAGLAGDHTGELFF. The gene calls are TRBV20-1 and TRBJ2-2; 10 bases fit TRBD2. The germline gives CDR1 DFQATT, CDR2 SNEGSKA (reference sequence). Germline trimming cut 5 bases from V and 5 bases from J; bases unmatched to any gene: 8. The CDR3 consists of 15 residues.

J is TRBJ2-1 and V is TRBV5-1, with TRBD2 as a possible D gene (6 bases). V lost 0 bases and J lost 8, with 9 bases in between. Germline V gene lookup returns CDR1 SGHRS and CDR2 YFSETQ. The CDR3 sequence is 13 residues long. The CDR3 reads CASSLDGSDEQFF. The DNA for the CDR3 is TGCGCCAGCAGCTTGGACGGGAGCGATGAGCAGTTCTTC.

CDR3 in amino acids: CASSVSLAAVHEQFF. The DNA for the CDR3 is TGTGCCAGCAGCGTAAGCCTAGCGGCGGTCCATGAGCAGTTCTTC. V is TRBV9 and J is TRBJ2-1; TRBD2 matches at 7 bases. The CDR3 is made up of 15 amino acids. V dropped 1 base and J dropped 8; count of bases not matched to a gene: 9. Germline assignment: CDR1 SGDLS and CDR2 YYNGEE.

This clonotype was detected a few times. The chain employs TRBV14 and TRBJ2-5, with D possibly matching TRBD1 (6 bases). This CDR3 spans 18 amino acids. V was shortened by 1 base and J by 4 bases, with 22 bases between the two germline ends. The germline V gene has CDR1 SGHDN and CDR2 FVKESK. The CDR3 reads CASSQGLLRGSSRETQYF. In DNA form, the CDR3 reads TGTGCCAGCAGCCAAGGACTCTTGAGGGGGAGTTCCCGAGAGACCCAGTACTTC. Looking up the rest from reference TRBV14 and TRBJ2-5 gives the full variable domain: EAGVTQFPSHSVIEKGQTVTLRCDPISGHDNLYWYRRVMGKEIKFLLHFVKESKQDESGMPNNRFLAERTGGTYSTLKVQPAELEDSGVYFCASSQGLLRGSSRETQYFGPGTRLLVL.

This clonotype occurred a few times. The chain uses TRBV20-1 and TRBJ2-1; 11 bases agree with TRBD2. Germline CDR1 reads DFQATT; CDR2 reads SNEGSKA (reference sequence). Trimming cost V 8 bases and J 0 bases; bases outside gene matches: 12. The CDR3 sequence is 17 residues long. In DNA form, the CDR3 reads TGCAGTACTACCGGGACTAGCGGTTGGAGCTCCTACAATGAGCAGTTCTTC. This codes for CSTTGTSGWSSYNEQFF.

The CDR3 DNA follows: TGTGCCTGGACTATCCAATGGCTAGACAATGAGCAGTTCTTC. Protein sequence: CAWTIQWLDNEQFF. The rearrangement links TRBV30 to TRBJ2-1; no definite D call. CDR1 is GTSNPN, CDR2 SVGIG, per germline (reference sequence). CDR3 length equals 14 residues. V was shortened by 4 bases and J by 5 bases, with 15 bases between the two germline ends.

CDR3 DNA: TGTGCCAGCAGCCGAAGGGGGGTCCGGGAGACCCAGTACTTC. It is translated as CASSRRGVRETQYF. The V and J genes are TRBV28 and TRBJ2-5; either TRBD1 or TRBD2 may fit D (6 bases each). With 6 bases removed from V and 5 bases from J, the gap between germline ends came to 16 bases. CDR1 is MDHEN, CDR2 SYDVKM, per germline. The CDR3 loop spans 14 amino acids.